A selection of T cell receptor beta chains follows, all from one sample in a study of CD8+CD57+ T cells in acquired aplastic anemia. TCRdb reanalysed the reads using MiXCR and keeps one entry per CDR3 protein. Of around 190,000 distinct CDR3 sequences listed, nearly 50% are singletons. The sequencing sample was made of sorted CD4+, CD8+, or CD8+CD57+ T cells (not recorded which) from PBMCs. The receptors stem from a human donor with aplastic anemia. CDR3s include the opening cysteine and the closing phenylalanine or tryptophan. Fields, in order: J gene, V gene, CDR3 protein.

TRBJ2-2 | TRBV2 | CATSQGVTGELFF
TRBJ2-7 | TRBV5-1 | CASSLSASYEQYF
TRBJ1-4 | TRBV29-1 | CSVDVRTGEREKLFF
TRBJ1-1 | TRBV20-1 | CSARDQYRGTEAFF
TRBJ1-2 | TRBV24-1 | CATSDPGLGNYGYTF
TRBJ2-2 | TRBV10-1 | CATTALAPGQGNTGELFF
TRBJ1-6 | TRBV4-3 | CASSSRGTSYNSPPHF
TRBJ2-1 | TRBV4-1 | CASSQEAGDPYNEQFF
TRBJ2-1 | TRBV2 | CASNSGVSYNEQFF
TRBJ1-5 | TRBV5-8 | CASSEAVYSNQPQHF
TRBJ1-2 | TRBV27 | CASSGQGSGYTF
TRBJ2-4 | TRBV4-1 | CASSRGLAQITENIQYF
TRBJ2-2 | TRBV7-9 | CASSPWPGELFF
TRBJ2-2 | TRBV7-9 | CASSPPSVNTGELFF
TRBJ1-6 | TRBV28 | CASSWTRDSGPLHF
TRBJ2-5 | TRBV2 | CASSGRGETQYF
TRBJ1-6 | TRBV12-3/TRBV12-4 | CASSLGTGLIPLHF
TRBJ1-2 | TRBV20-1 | CSADSTNYGYTF
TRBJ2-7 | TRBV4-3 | CASSQDSGGPAYEQYF
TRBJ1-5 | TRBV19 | CASRGAGGNQPQHF
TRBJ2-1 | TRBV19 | CASSKVGNEQFF
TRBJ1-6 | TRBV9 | CASSVGWAATSSYNSPLHF
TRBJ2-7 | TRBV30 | CAGRDRSSYEQYF
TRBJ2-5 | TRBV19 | CASATGKQETQYF
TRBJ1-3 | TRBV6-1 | CASSPQRTGNTIYF
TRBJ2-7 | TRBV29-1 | CSVEENTVRNEQYF
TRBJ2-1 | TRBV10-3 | CAISDPTGGNEQFF
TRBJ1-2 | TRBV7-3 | CASSLPRDTGYTF
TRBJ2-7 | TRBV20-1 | CSARDPGRSAYEQYF
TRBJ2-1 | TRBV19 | CASMGYEQFF
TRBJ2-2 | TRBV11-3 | CASSFRATGELFF
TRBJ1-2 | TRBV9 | CASSVGLGGIYGYTF
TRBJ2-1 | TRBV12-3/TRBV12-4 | CASRGGGGGEQFF
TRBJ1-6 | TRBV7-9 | CASSSPGQGNSPLHF
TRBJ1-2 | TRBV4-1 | CASSPNPTDWSGYTF
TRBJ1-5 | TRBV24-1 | CATREQGPVDSNQPQHF
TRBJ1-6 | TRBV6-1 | CASSLLPDRSPLHF
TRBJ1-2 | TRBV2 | CASTRDSGANYGYTF
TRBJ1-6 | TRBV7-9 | CASSLEGWSPLHF
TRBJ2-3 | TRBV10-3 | CAIMSASGSTDTQYF
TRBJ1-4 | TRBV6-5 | CASSYPAGHEKLFF
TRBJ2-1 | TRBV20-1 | CSARPGNEQFF
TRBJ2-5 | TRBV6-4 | CASSETSGQETQYF
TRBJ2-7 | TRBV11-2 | CASSLRVGQRRSSYEQYF
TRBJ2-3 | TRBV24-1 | CATSDPTSGHTDTQYF
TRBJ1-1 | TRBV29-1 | CSVESPRIGAFF
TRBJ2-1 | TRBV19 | CASKVTGYNERFF
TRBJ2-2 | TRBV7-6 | CASSLVADTGELFF
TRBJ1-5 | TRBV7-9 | CASSLGLQAQHF
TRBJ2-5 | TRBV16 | CASSQSRQETQYF